A selection of T cell receptor beta chains follows, all from one sample in a study of blood T cells in healthy people across ages. TCRdb recomputed calls from the 5' RACE reads with MiXCR, one row per CDR3 protein. The table lists about 570,000 distinct CDR3 sequences, 25% to 30% of them singletons. Sequenced material: blood. The receptors were sampled from a woman in her 70s in good health. The CDR3 runs from the conserved cysteine through the conserved F or W.

TRBJ2-6,TRBV5-1,CATADGYSGANVLTF
TRBJ2-1,TRBV12-3/TRBV12-4,CASTPGQGNYNEQFF
TRBJ2-3,TRBV29-1,CSVDRGRRDTQYF
TRBJ1-1,TRBV29-1,CSVEMWNTEAFF
TRBJ2-5,TRBV7-2,CASSLGGGQETQYF
TRBJ1-3,TRBV3-1,CASSDRPSHSGNTIYF
TRBJ1-5,TRBV5-1,CASSLGQENQPQHF
TRBJ1-2,TRBV5-1,CASSKNPTGQGADGYTF
TRBJ1-2,TRBV29-1,CSVGGGLDGYTF
TRBJ1-3,TRBV7-8,CASSNPGTAGNTIYF
TRBJ2-3,TRBV20-1,CRGGAGDTQYF
TRBJ2-7,TRBV7-9,CASSTVLHEQYF
TRBJ2-7,TRBV5-1,CASSPPGDEQYF
TRBJ1-1,TRBV11-2,CASSLVQGGTEAFF
TRBJ2-5,TRBV20-1,CSARDLSGRGQETQYF
TRBJ2-4,TRBV6-6,CASSYSLGLAKKNIQYF
TRBJ2-7,TRBV20-1,CSASKRPMTGGAGEQYF
TRBJ1-1,TRBV7-3,CASSLNRENTEAFF
TRBJ1-4,TRBV12-3/TRBV12-4,CASSNIFEKLFF
TRBJ2-5,TRBV27,CASSRQSGTETQYF
TRBJ2-1,TRBV29-1,CSAEVNEQFF
-,TRBV24-1,CVTSGVQLPYEQYF
TRBJ2-2,TRBV29-1,CSVAHQGGDGELFF
TRBJ2-7,TRBV20-1,CSARAPRDGMGEQYF
TRBJ2-5,TRBV4-2,CASSQGEGETQYF
TRBJ2-5,TRBV18,CASSPPQPNEETQYF
TRBJ1-2,TRBV12-3/TRBV12-4,CASRKGQNYGYTF
TRBJ2-5,TRBV5-1,CASSIGQGAQETQYF
TRBJ2-1,TRBV7-2,CASSRGGPYNEQFF
TRBJ1-1,TRBV6-4,CASSADRATTEAFF
TRBJ2-5,TRBV20-1,CSARFTYHQETQYF
TRBJ1-2,TRBV7-3,CASSLSGDNAYGYTF
TRBJ1-1,TRBV20-1,CSASGQGIGLGAFF
TRBJ1-4,TRBV18,CASSSITGRLNEKLFF
TRBJ2-5,TRBV20-1,CSARDRGLAKETQYF
TRBJ2-5,TRBV9,CASSVASGGAYETQYF
TRBJ2-5,TRBV12-3/TRBV12-4,CASSLPRGSREQYF
TRBJ1-4,TRBV4-2,CASSQGIASKTNEKLFF
TRBJ2-3,TRBV6-1,CASSEVHSGQSTDTQYF
TRBJ2-5,TRBV27,CASSLSASGGRRDQYF
TRBJ1-1,TRBV28,CASSPNRGSAAFF
TRBJ1-2,TRBV5-6,CASSPQTGFNYGYTF
TRBJ2-3,TRBV10-3,CAISPGSDTQYF
TRBJ1-1,TRBV6-2/TRBV6-3,CASSYTTGSTYTEAFF
TRBJ2-1,TRBV11-2,CASSPRGQGNEQFF